Shown below are 19 T cell receptor beta chains from a single sample sequenced in a study of human thymus T cells. TCRdb's table, derived via immunoSEQ multiplex PCR, lists solely in-frame clones and lacks some. The sample lists roughly 86,000 clones, just over 95% seen once, with 0.031% in the top ten. The thymus tissue came from resections taken during corrective heart surgery. Source material: thymus tissue. These receptors were obtained from a boy under three years old with a congenital heart defect but otherwise immunologically healthy.

This CDR3 reads CASSETSTPEDTQYF. DNA of the CDR3: TGTGCCAGCAGTGAGACTAGCACTCCTGAAGATACGCAGTATTTT. The chain couples TRBV2 to TRBJ2-3; 7 bases align to TRBD2. The CDR3 has 15 amino acids. The ends lost 3 bases at V and 5 bases at J; junction bases unmatched: 8. Germline loops: CDR1 SNHLY, CDR2 FYNNEI.

The V call is TRBV27, the J call TRBJ1-3; the match to TRBD1 covers 8 bases. Per the germline V gene, CDR1 is MNHEY and CDR2 is SMNVEV (reference sequence). V trimming: 8 bases; J trimming: 4 bases; junction bases outside the gene matches: 13. This CDR3 has 16 residues. The CDR3 DNA reads as TGTGCCAGCCGATCAGGACAGGGTGGGATAGGAAACACCATATATTTT. Its translation: CASRSGQGGIGNTIYF.

The rearrangement joins TRBV4-1 to TRBJ2-1, with a tentative D call TRBD2 (5 bases). V gave up 4 bases and J gave up 6 bases, with 7 bases separating them. The CDR3 is 12 residues long. Per germline, CDR1 MGHRA and CDR2 YSYEKL. The CDR3 here is CASSPTSNEQFF. The CDR3 DNA follows: TGCGCCAGCAGCCCAACTAGCAATGAGCAGTTCTTC.

This clone was seen once. This chain joins TRBV28 and TRBJ2-5; the D gene is possibly TRBD1 (6 bases). The CDR3 length is 12 residues. CDR1 and CDR2 (germline): MDHEN, SYDVKM. Between the trimmed V and J ends, which lost 7 bases and 4 bases, there was a span of 10 bases. For the CDR3, the DNA is TGTGCCAGCATTGGGACAAGAGAGACCCAGTACTTC. Translated, it gives CASIGTRETQYF.

The chain has TRBV6-5 and TRBJ1-2; 10 bases align to TRBD1. V lost 6 bases and J lost 6; bases outside the gene matches: 7. This CDR3 spans 14 amino acids. Germline V gene sequence: CDR1 MNHEY, CDR2 SVGAGI. CDR3 sequence (DNA): TGTGCCAGCAGATGGACAGGGGGGAGTGATGGCTACACCTTC. Translation: CASRWTGGSDGYTF.

Comment on this clone: A junction boundary mismatches the germline segment, possibly from a read error. The CDR3, as DNA: TGTGCCGGCAGAGAGGGACAGGGCGTCTACAATGAGCAGTTCTTC. It yields the protein CAGREGQGVYNEQFF. The chain joins TRBV28 to TRBJ2-1; 9 positions match TRBD1. Germline values: CDR1 MDHEN, CDR2 SYDVKM. The CDR3 is 15 amino acids.

A few counts support this clone. The chain is built from TRBV7-2 and TRBJ1-2; D is undetermined. The CDR3 runs to 11 residues. The germline CDR1 and CDR2 sequences are SGHTA and FQGNSA. V was pared by 2 bases and J by 8 bases, with 6 bases between. As DNA, the CDR3 is TGTGCCAGCAGCTTAATCGGGGGCTACACCTTC. Its protein product is CASSLIGGYTF.

The chain uses TRBV7-9 and TRBJ2-7; 12 bases agree with TRBD1. Germline trimming cut 5 bases from V and 4 bases from J; bases unmatched to any gene: 6. The V gene's germline CDR1 is SEHNR and CDR2 FQNEAQ (reference sequence). This CDR3 spans 15 amino acids. The CDR3 loop is CASSPGTGGAYEQYF. CDR3 bases: TGTGCCAGCAGCCCAGGGACAGGGGGCGCATACGAGCAGTACTTC.

The chain has TRBV14 and TRBJ2-7; weak D call: TRBD1 (6 bases). The V and J ends lost 4 bases and 4 bases respectively, with 14 bases between them. The CDR3 runs to 14 residues. Germline V gives CDR1 SGHDN, CDR2 FVKESK. CDR3 DNA sequence: TGTGCCAGCAGCCCGCGACAGGAGAATTACGAGCAGTACTTC. It yields the protein CASSPRQENYEQYF.

This clone appeared a single time. The chain uses TRBV5-1 and TRBJ2-7; weak D call: TRBD1 (5 bases). The V gene lost 0 bases and the J gene lost 0 bases, with 10 bases spanning the gap. The germline V gene has CDR1 SGHRS and CDR2 YFSETQ. The CDR3 sequence is 15 residues long. The CDR3 spells CASSLVPGLSYEQYF. The CDR3 nucleotides read TGCGCCAGCAGCTTGGTTCCAGGGCTCTCCTACGAGCAGTACTTC.

The V gene is TRBV11-3, the J gene TRBJ2-2; 9 nucleotides match TRBD1. The CDR3 extends over 17 amino acids. Trimming took 5 bases from V and 2 from J; bases not matched to a gene: 9. The germline V gene has CDR1 SGHNT and CDR2 YENEEA. The DNA for the CDR3 is TGTGCCAGCAGCACAAATCCGGGACAGGGCAACACCGGGGAGCTGTTTTTT. This sequence encodes CASSTNPGQGNTGELFF.

This sequence joins TRBV21-1 and TRBJ1-5. TRBV21-1 is marked as a pseudogene. This CDR3 region has 18 residues. This CDR3 is CASRNKARQGPSNQPQHF. The CDR3 DNA is TGTGCCAGCAGAAACAAGGCGAGGCAGGGACCTAGCAATCAGCCCCAGCATTTT.

The chain carries TRBV4-1 and TRBJ2-7; TRBD2 aligns across 7 bases. The CDR3 length is 16 residues. The V and J ends lost 5 bases and 0 bases, in that order; junction bases with no gene match: 10. The V gene's germline CDR1 is MGHRA and CDR2 YSYEKL. The CDR3 sequence: CASSYLAEGSSYEQYF. DNA for the CDR3: TGCGCCAGCAGCTATCTAGCGGAGGGGAGCTCCTACGAGCAGTACTTC.

The chain joins TRBV28 to TRBJ1-5, with D possibly matching TRBD1 (5 bases). This CDR3 is 16 amino acids long. Trimming left V 3 bases short and J 4 bases short, with 16 bases between. The germline gives CDR1 MDHEN, CDR2 SYDVKM. CDR3 nucleotide sequence: TGTGCCAGCAGTTTTCAGGGAGTAAGTAGGAATCAGCCCCAGCATTTT. Its translation is CASSFQGVSRNQPQHF.

The J gene is TRBJ1-5, the V gene TRBV5-6; TRBD1 might be the D (6 bases). This CDR3 comprises 14 residues. V gave up 0 bases and J gave up 4 bases, with 8 bases separating them. Germline CDR1 reads SGHDT; CDR2 reads YYEEEE. CDR3 bases: TGTGCCAGCAGCTTGGAGGGGGAGAATCAGCCCCAGCATTTT. This gives the protein CASSLEGENQPQHF.

V usage is TRBV5-1 and J usage is TRBJ1-3; TRBD1 matches 7 bases. Germline V gene data show CDR1 as SGHRS and CDR2 as YFSETQ. V trimming: 4 bases; J trimming: 0 bases; junction bases outside the gene matches: 10. The CDR3 runs 17 residues. In nucleotides, the CDR3 is TGCGCCAGCAGCCCCAGGGACAGAGCGCGCTCTGGAAACACCATATATTTT. The encoded protein is CASSPRDRARSGNTIYF. Looking up the rest from reference TRBV5-1 and TRBJ1-3 gives the full variable domain: KAGVTQTPRYLIKTRGQQVTLSCSPISGHRSVSWYQQTPGQGLQFLFEYFSETQRNKGNFPGRFSGRQFSNSRSEMNVSTLELGDSALYLCASSPRDRARSGNTIYFGEGSWLTVV.

The chain recombines TRBV18 with TRBJ1-5; 8 bases agree with TRBD1. CDR1 and CDR2 from the germline V gene are KGHSH and LQKENI. Germline trimming cut 6 bases from V and 9 bases from J; bases unmatched to any gene: 10. The CDR3 is made up of 14 amino acids. CDR3 protein: CASSTVGTGGPQHF. As DNA, the CDR3 is TGTGCCAGCTCCACCGTGGGGACAGGAGGGCCCCAGCATTTT.

The V call is TRBV11-2, the J call TRBJ2-7; D gene unclear. Trimming cost V 1 base and J 5 bases, with 12 bases left between them. This CDR3 region has 14 residues. From germline, CDR1 is SGHAT and CDR2 FQNNGV. The CDR3 sequence: CASSLVPLLDEQYF. CDR3 sequence (DNA): TGTGCCAGCAGCTTAGTCCCCCTTTTAGACGAGCAGTACTTC. Full variable domain (rest looked up from reference TRBV11-2 and TRBJ2-7): EAGVAQSPRYKIIEKRQSVAFWCNPISGHATLYWYQQILGQGPKLLIQFQNNGVVDDSQLPKDRFSAERLKGVDSTLKIQPAKLEDSAVYLCASSLVPLLDEQYFGPGTRLTVT.

CDR3 sequence (DNA): TGTGCCAGCAGTTTTCCCGGGACAAGCAACGGCTTAGAACCAGATACGCAGTATTTT. This translates into CASSFPGTSNGLEPDTQYF. The chain couples TRBV28 to TRBJ2-3; weak D call: TRBD1 (6 bases). V was clipped by 3 bases and J by 4 bases, with 26 bases between them. This CDR3 spans 19 amino acids. CDR1 and CDR2 from the germline V gene are MDHEN and SYDVKM. The whole variable domain, remainder taken from reference TRBV28 and TRBJ2-3, is DVKVTQSSRYLVKRTGEKVFLECVQDMDHENMFWYRQDPGLGLRLIYFSYDVKMKEKGDIPEGYSVSREKKERFSLILESASTNQTSMYLCASSFPGTSNGLEPDTQYFGPGTRLTVL.